These T cell receptor beta chains were read from a single sample in a study of blood T cells in healthy people across ages. TCRdb re-called the 5' RACE reads with MiXCR, one entry per CDR3 protein. This table holds hundreds of thousands of distinct CDR3 sequences, roughly 53% found once. What was sequenced was blood. These receptors were taken from a man in his fifties or sixties in good health. Each CDR3 is given with its conserved first and last residue.

V: TRBV7-3
CDR3: CASSWGASYNEQFF

V: TRBV13
CDR3: CASSLTGTGVSGANVLTF

V: TRBV28
CDR3: CATKPGVTKNIQYF

V: TRBV5-1
CDR3: CASSPLSAGGTERFF

V: TRBV20-1
CDR3: CSARFETQYF

V: TRBV21-1
CDR3: CTSSALGTSGGAANEQFF

V: TRBV4-1
CDR3: CASSQRGSVQQETQYF

V: TRBV3-1
CDR3: CASSLPGTGGEKLFF

V: TRBV24-1
CDR3: CATSADRRTNTGELFF

V: TRBV6-5
CDR3: CASKATGESNEQFF

V: TRBV6-6
CDR3: CASSRGTANQPQHF

V: TRBV7-9
CDR3: CASSLGQWYEQYF

V: TRBV7-2
CDR3: CASTLAGGPYEQYF

V: TRBV11-2
CDR3: CASSLDPWTSGGTDTQYF

V: TRBV3-1
CDR3: CASSQGGVDRGTQYF

V: TRBV7-2
CDR3: CASSLAGDRRGGYTF

V: TRBV20-1
CDR3: CSAARAGIGGYTF

V: TRBV11-2
CDR3: CASSFQGEAFF

V: TRBV25-1
CDR3: CASSLQGQYNEQFF

V: TRBV29-1
CDR3: CSVSTTSNEQFF

V: TRBV28
CDR3: CASSTLPAGKNIQYF

V: TRBV9
CDR3: CASNTRDGETQYF

V: TRBV20-1
CDR3: CSASGPGGNYGYTF

V: TRBV4-1
CDR3: CASSLSGQNNYEQYF

V: TRBV4-2
CDR3: CASSQDIRGDSSYEQYF

V: TRBV11-2
CDR3: CASSRTGVVGYEQYF

V: TRBV5-6
CDR3: CASSWGGASSYEQYF

V: TRBV20-1
CDR3: CSAPGGTNTEAFF

V: TRBV10-3
CDR3: CAIRPGTGNTGELFF

V: TRBV3-1
CDR3: CASSQVTGGGYTF

V: TRBV12-3/TRBV12-4
CDR3: CASSLGADGYTF

V: TRBV7-2
CDR3: CASTRQGLNYGYTF

V: TRBV28
CDR3: CASSSWEETQYF

V: TRBV20-1
CDR3: CSARPDILNPPLHF

V: TRBV29-1
CDR3: CSVEAPRAGRGVYEQYF

V: TRBV6-5
CDR3: CASRGPGTANTEAFF

V: TRBV10-3
CDR3: CAIREDRDNSPLHF

V: TRBV7-2
CDR3: CASSLGTTNSPLHF

V: TRBV7-2
CDR3: CASSPLTNQPQHF

V: TRBV20-1
CDR3: CSARGQGATYERYF

V: TRBV7-8
CDR3: CASRAGLGGETQYF

V: TRBV11-2
CDR3: CASSFPGQGVYEQYF

V: TRBV11-2
CDR3: CASSLDGRVTDTQYF

V: TRBV3-1
CDR3: CASSQEDRVPNYGYTF